This T cell receptor beta chain was profiled in a study of vaccination effects on CD4 cells after COVID-19. On the study more broadly: Early samples were taken at day +14, late at days +241, +227, +161. Whole-study results and caveats: Late post-vaccination samples showed marked contraction of infection- and vaccine-induced clones.

With regard to this clone: Its matching antigen is unknown.

Antigen-specific CD4+ T cells expanded by the ViraFEST assay with viral peptide pools were then sequenced. With approximately 10 days of culture completed, CD4+ T cells were isolated. This individual contracted SARS-CoV-2 between March and December 2020, as verified by PCR. Vaccination of participants consisted of two doses of either the BNT162b2 or mRNA-1273 vaccine. Researchers reported culturing a few million PBMC in each well, adding about 11 IU/ml IL-2 and roughly 11 ug/ml peptides. It was on days 3 and 7 that half the medium was replaced with IL-2 medium. Generated by immunoSEQ multiplex PCR, the TCRdb table keeps only in-frame clones and is missing some. The sample records 11,000 to 15,000 clones, about 78% being singletons. Sample: CD4+ T cells from PBMCs cultured with SARS-CoV-2 spike peptides, taken after COVID-19 vaccination. The clonotype comes from a human donor who had a prior SARS-CoV-2 infection.

The CDR3 sequence: CASTPGRDRVAGYTF. The CDR3 region has the DNA TGTGCCAGCACACCTGGGAGGGACAGGGTTGCAGGCTACACCTTC. The chain combines TRBV7-2 with TRBJ1-2, with 9 nucleotides matching TRBD1. CDR3 length: 15 residues. Per the germline V gene, CDR1 is SGHTA and CDR2 is FQGNSA. With V trimmed by 7 bases and J by 8 bases, 14 bases remained unmatched.